Presented here are 27 T cell receptor beta chains from one specimen sequenced in a study of shared clonotypes between healthy human individuals. The assay was immunoSEQ multiplex PCR, and TCRdb's table has in-frame clones only and misses some. The repertoire holds about 980,000 clones, with approximately 80% as singletons. Sequenced input: memory CD4+ T cells sorted from blood. Regarding subset: CD45RA-negative fraction. The receptor source for this set is a man younger than 35 in good health.

Worth noting for this clone: This specimen includes other DNA sequences encoding the same CDR3. The chain is built from TRBV29-1 and TRBJ1-1, with 9 bases that match TRBD1. Germline CDR1 reads SQVTM; CDR2 reads ANQGSEA. Trimming took 4 bases from V and 5 from J; bases not matched to a gene: 2. The CDR3 contains 12 residues. The CDR3 region is CSVGQGGTEAFF. The CDR3 DNA sequence: TGCAGCGTTGGACAGGGGGGAACTGAAGCTTTCTTT.

The chain joins TRBV7-2 to TRBJ2-3, with TRBD2 as a possible D gene (6 bases). The germline V gene has CDR1 SGHTA and CDR2 FQGNSA. The CDR3 extends over 17 amino acids. V gave up 1 base and J gave up 4 bases, with 18 bases separating them. The CDR3 reads CASSLGGASLVSDTQYF. The CDR3 DNA sequence: TGTGCCAGCAGCTTAGGCGGGGCTAGCTTAGTTTCAGATACGCAGTATTTT.

CDR3 nucleotide sequence: TGTGCCTCGGCGGTAGTCGCAACTAATGAAAAACTGTTTTTT. Protein: CASAVVATNEKLFF. This chain connects TRBV30 to TRBJ1-4; no firm D call. Germline lookup yields CDR1 GTSNPN and CDR2 SVGIG (reference sequence). The CDR3 consists of 14 residues. With 7 bases removed from V and 0 bases from J, the gap between germline ends came to 12 bases.

This chain links TRBV18 with TRBJ2-7, with 13 bases lining up with TRBD2. CDR1 and CDR2 from the germline V gene are KGHSH and LQKENI. The CDR3 loop spans 13 amino acids. Trimming took 5 bases from V and 10 from J; bases not matched to a gene: 5. The CDR3 bases are TGTGCCAGCTCATTCGGGACTAGCGGGGCTCAGTACTTC. It is translated as CASSFGTSGAQYF.

The rearrangement uses TRBV5-1 and TRBJ2-7; D is perhaps TRBD1 or TRBD2 (5 bases each). Trimming took off 4 bases at V and 0 bases at J, with 17 bases between the two ends. The CDR3 has 16 amino acids. Germline-derived CDR1 and CDR2 are SGHRS and YFSETQ. The CDR3 sequence is CASSRTGTPSSYEQYF. The CDR3, as DNA: TGCGCCAGCAGCCGTACTGGGACCCCAAGCTCCTACGAGCAGTACTTC.

This clone was seen more than once but under ten times. The chain links TRBV6-5 to TRBJ1-5; D ambiguous. CDR3 length equals 13 residues. Trimming removed 6 bases at V and 1 base at J, with 7 bases between. CDR1 MNHEY and CDR2 SVGAGI come from the germline V gene. CDR3 coding DNA: TGTGCCAGCAGCCCCTTAAGCAATCAGCCCCAGCATTTT. Encoded protein: CASSPLSNQPQHF.

The chain carries TRBV28 and TRBJ2-7; 10 bases agree with TRBD1. The CDR3 length is 16 residues. Trimming cost V 5 bases and J 1 base; bases outside gene matches: 8. From germline, CDR1 is MDHEN and CDR2 SYDVKM. CDR3 sequence (DNA): TGTGCCAGCAGTCCCCCACCGGGACAGGGGTCCTACGAGCAGTACTTC. It encodes CASSPPPGQGSYEQYF.

The rearrangement joins TRBV2 to TRBJ1-5; D is unclear. Germline lookup yields CDR1 SNHLY and CDR2 FYNNEI. The CDR3 spans 15 residues. V lost 3 bases, J lost 2 bases, and 11 bases lay in between. The chain's CDR3 is CASSEAGVGNQPQHF. CDR3 nucleotides: TGTGCCAGCAGTGAGGCAGGCGTGGGCAATCAGCCCCAGCATTTT.

The chain recombines TRBV10-2 with TRBJ2-2, with TRBD2 matching 10 bases. J lost 7 bases, V lost 1 base, and 9 bases had no gene match. The CDR3 runs 17 residues. The germline CDR1 and CDR2 sequences are WSHSY and SAAADI. The CDR3 region has the DNA TGCGCCAGCAGTGAGTGGCTAGCGGGAGCCGGAGGCGGGGAGCTGTTTTTT. It is translated as CASSEWLAGAGGGELFF.

CDR3 bases: TGTGCCAGCATAAAGACTGGAGGGAGGTACACCTTC. Protein: CASIKTGGRYTF. This chain connects TRBV6-5 to TRBJ1-2; D is uncertain. The CDR3 runs to 12 residues. The V end was cut by 7 bases, the J end by 11 bases, with 17 bases between. Germline V gene lookup returns CDR1 MNHEY and CDR2 SVGAGI.

The chain combines TRBV18 with TRBJ1-2, with D unresolved. From germline, CDR1 is KGHSH and CDR2 LQKENI. This CDR3 contains 13 residues. Trimming took off 2 bases at V and 5 bases at J, with 9 bases between the two ends. The CDR3 DNA reads TGTGCCAGCTCACCATGGGCAGATTATGGCTACACCTTC. It translates to CASSPWADYGYTF.

The V gene is TRBV11-2, the J gene TRBJ1-1; 8 bases map to TRBD1. Trimming took 5 bases from V and 5 from J; bases not matched to a gene: 4. This CDR3 has 13 amino acids. The V gene's germline CDR1 is SGHAT and CDR2 FQNNGV. The CDR3 region is CASSQGQVTEAFF. In nucleotides, the CDR3 is TGTGCCAGCAGCCAGGGACAGGTAACTGAAGCTTTCTTT.

On this clone: The sample carries other DNA sequences with the same CDR3. V gene TRBV7-9 combines with J gene TRBJ2-3, with D tentatively TRBD1 or TRBD2 (6 bases each). The V end lost 6 bases, the J end lost 2 bases, and 12 bases lay between the germline ends. Germline values: CDR1 SEHNR, CDR2 FQNEAQ (reference sequence). This CDR3 spans 14 amino acids. CDR3 residues: CASSPGGPTDTQYF. The CDR3 nucleotides are TGTGCCAGCAGTCCCGGGGGCCCCACAGATACGCAGTATTTT.

CDR3 region: CASSLVAGWTEAFF. In DNA, the CDR3 is TGCGCCAGCAGCTTGGTGGCAGGGTGGACTGAAGCTTTCTTT. The chain is built from TRBV5-1 and TRBJ1-1, with TRBD1 as a possible D gene (5 bases). V was cut by 0 bases and J by 5 bases, with 11 bases left in between. Germline CDR1 is SGHRS and CDR2 is YFSETQ. The CDR3 has 14 residues.

This chain joins TRBV2 and TRBJ1-2, with D tentatively TRBD1 (5 bases). CDR1 is SNHLY and CDR2 is FYNNEI in the germline V gene. CDR3 length equals 14 residues. The CDR3 DNA is TGTGCTAGTCAGGGTACACTTTCTAACTATGGCTACACCTTC. Translation gives CASQGTLSNYGYTF.

This rearrangement joins TRBV9 to TRBJ1-4; the D gene is possibly TRBD1 (6 bases). This CDR3 has 15 residues. Germline V gene sequence: CDR1 SGDLS, CDR2 YYNGEE. The V gene lost 1 base and the J gene lost 3 bases, with 10 bases spanning the gap. CDR3 loop: CASSVTGAPNEKLFF. The DNA for the CDR3 is TGTGCCAGCAGCGTAACGGGGGCACCTAATGAAAAACTGTTTTTT.

CDR3 sequence reads: CASSFLSGGGNEQFF. As DNA, the CDR3 is TGTGCCAGCAGCTTTCTTAGCGGGGGAGGCAATGAGCAGTTCTTC. The chain is built from TRBV5-4 and TRBJ2-1; 9 bases are shared with TRBD2. The CDR3 extends over 15 amino acids. Per the germline V gene, CDR1 is SGHNT and CDR2 is YYREEE (reference sequence). The junction had 6 bases not matched to a gene; V was cut back by 2 bases and J by 6 bases.

The genes are TRBV30 and TRBJ2-2; the match to TRBD1 covers 8 bases. The germline V gene has CDR1 GTSNPN and CDR2 SVGIG (reference sequence). The CDR3 is 13 amino acids. V gave up 5 bases and J gave up 5 bases; unmatched junction bases: 4. In nucleotides, the CDR3 is TGTGCCTGGGGACAGGGAGTTACCGGGGAGCTGTTTTTT. This sequence encodes CAWGQGVTGELFF.

The chain carries TRBV19 and TRBJ2-3; 8 bases fit TRBD2. Germline CDR1 LNHDA, CDR2 SQIVND (reference sequence). V trimming: 7 bases; J trimming: 4 bases; junction bases outside the gene matches: 10. This CDR3 region has 15 residues. The CDR3 is CASTPGLAVPDTQYF. DNA for the CDR3: TGTGCCAGTACCCCTGGACTAGCTGTGCCAGATACGCAGTATTTT.

This chain uses TRBV11-2 with TRBJ2-6, with D possibly being TRBD1 (6 bases). Germline CDR1 is SGHAT and CDR2 is FQNNGV. V was clipped by 4 bases and J by 4 bases, with 17 bases between them. The CDR3 extends over 17 amino acids. CDR3 residues: CASSSGTRTSGANVLTF. The CDR3, as DNA: TGTGCCAGCAGCTCCGGGACAAGGACCTCCGGGGCCAACGTCCTGACTTTC.

For this clone: Being one base from a much bigger clone, this may be a read error. The gene calls are TRBV5-6 and TRBJ1-3, with D possibly matching TRBD1 (5 bases). Germline-derived CDR1 and CDR2 are SGHDT and YYEEEE. This CDR3 is built from 14 residues. The CDR3 protein is CAGSLQDPGNTIYF. CDR3 bases: TGTGCCGGCAGCCTACAGGACCCTGGAAACACCATATATTTT.

CDR3: CASSVRASGTTDTQYF. The CDR3, as DNA: TGTGCCAGCAGCGTGAGGGCTAGCGGGACGACAGATACGCAGTATTTT. The chain uses TRBV9 and TRBJ2-3, with 9 bases fitting TRBD2. This CDR3 contains 16 residues. With V trimmed by 2 bases and J by 3 bases, 7 bases remained unmatched. Germline loops: CDR1 SGDLS, CDR2 YYNGEE.

The rearrangement links TRBV2 to TRBJ2-3, with 11 bases fitting TRBD2. CDR1 SNHLY and CDR2 FYNNEI come from the germline V gene. V shed 5 bases and J 5 bases; nucleotides not matched to a gene: 9. The CDR3 spans 16 residues. This CDR3 is CASSLAGGSVGDTQYF. DNA for the CDR3: TGTGCCAGCAGTCTAGCGGGAGGCTCCGTCGGAGATACGCAGTATTTT.

The sample holds a few counts of this clone. The chain links TRBV4-1 to TRBJ1-5; 7 nucleotides agree with TRBD1. Germline trimming cut 0 bases from V and 4 bases from J; bases unmatched to any gene: 6. This CDR3 region has 16 residues. CDR1 and CDR2 from the germline V gene are MGHRA and YSYEKL. Here the CDR3 reads CASSQEGDRRNQPQHF. The CDR3 coding sequence is TGCGCCAGCAGCCAAGAAGGGGACAGACGTAATCAGCCCCAGCATTTT.

In its sample, this clone was seen a few times. The chain links TRBV30 to TRBJ2-6, with 7 bases aligning to TRBD2. V lost 5 bases, J lost 2 bases, and 6 bases stayed unmatched. CDR1 and CDR2 from the germline V gene are GTSNPN and SVGIG (reference sequence). This CDR3 has 15 residues. As DNA, the CDR3 is TGTGCCTGGGTGAGCCGGGGGGCTGGGGCCAACGTCCTGACTTTC. It codes for CAWVSRGAGANVLTF. Based on the CDR3 plus reference TRBV30 and TRBJ2-6, the full variable domain is SQTIHQWPATLVQPVGSPLSLECTVEGTSNPNLYWYRQAAGRGLQLLFYSVGIGQISSEVPQNLSASRPQDRQFILSSKKLLLSDSGFYLCAWVSRGAGANVLTFGAGSRLTVL.

The chain links TRBV5-1 to TRBJ2-1, with 7 nucleotides matching TRBD1. The CDR3 consists of 14 residues. CDR1 is SGHRS, CDR2 YFSETQ, per germline. The V and J ends lost 4 bases and 11 bases, in that order; junction bases with no gene match: 12. The DNA for the CDR3 is TGCGCCAGCAGCCACGGGACGTCGGGACAGCAGCAGTTCTTC. Its translation: CASSHGTSGQQQFF.

The V gene is TRBV5-1, the J gene TRBJ2-5; 8 bases agree with TRBD2. From germline, CDR1 is SGHRS and CDR2 YFSETQ. After removal of 0 bases from V and 3 bases from J, the junction contained 10 bases not matched to a gene. There are 17 residues in the CDR3. The CDR3 bases are TGCGCCAGCAGCTTGGCCGGGAGGGGGGCCAATAAAGAGACCCAGTACTTC. Translated, it gives CASSLAGRGANKETQYF.